This T cell receptor beta chain was sequenced in a study of cytomegalovirus exposure and HLA in healthy donors. The study sampled nominally healthy donors, though unrecorded immune exposures were likely. Researchers ran the PCR with 60 Vbeta and 13 Jbeta primers. Per the study methods: In a later analysis, 60 million to 90 million unique TCR beta chains included roughly 11 million shared by two or more donors. Repertoires were generated with immunoSEQ multiplex PCR, while TCRdb's copy carries only in-frame clones and drops some. D and trimming were read from the DNA, whereas the V and J calls and clone size are those reported in that table. The repertoire holds 300,000 or so clones, with just under 85% as singletons. Germline CDR1 reads SGHVS; CDR2 reads FQNEAQ. CDR3 length: 15 amino acids. The junction had 2 bases not matched to a gene; V was cut back by 1 base and J by 4 bases.

Sequencing was done on a sample of PBMCs. The chain combines TRBV7-8 with TRBJ2-2; TRBD1 agrees at 8 bases. The sequence came from a woman aged 40 to 55 in good health and CMV-seropositive. The DNA for the CDR3 is TGTGCCAGCAGCTTAGAACAGGGGGTCACCGGGGAGCTGTTTTTT. Its translation is CASSLEQGVTGELFF.